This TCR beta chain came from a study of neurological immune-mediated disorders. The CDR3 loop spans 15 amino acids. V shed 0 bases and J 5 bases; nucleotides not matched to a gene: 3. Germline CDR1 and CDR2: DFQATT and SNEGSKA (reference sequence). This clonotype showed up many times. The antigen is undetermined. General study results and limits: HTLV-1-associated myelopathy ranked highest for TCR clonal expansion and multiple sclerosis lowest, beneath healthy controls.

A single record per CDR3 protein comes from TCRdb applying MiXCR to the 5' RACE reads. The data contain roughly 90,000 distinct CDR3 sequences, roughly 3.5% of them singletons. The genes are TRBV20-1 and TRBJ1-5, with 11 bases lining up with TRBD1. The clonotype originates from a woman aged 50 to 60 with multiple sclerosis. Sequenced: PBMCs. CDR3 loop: CSARDLGQGDQPQHF. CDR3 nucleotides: TGCAGTGCTAGAGATTTGGGACAGGGGGATCAGCCCCAGCATTTT.